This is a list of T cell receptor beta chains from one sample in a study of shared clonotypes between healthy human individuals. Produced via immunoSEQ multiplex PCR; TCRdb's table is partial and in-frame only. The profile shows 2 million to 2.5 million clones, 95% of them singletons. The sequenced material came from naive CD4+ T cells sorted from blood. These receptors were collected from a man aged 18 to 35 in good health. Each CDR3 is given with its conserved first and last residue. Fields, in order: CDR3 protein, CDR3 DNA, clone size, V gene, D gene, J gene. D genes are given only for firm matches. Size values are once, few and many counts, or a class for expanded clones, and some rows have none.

CASSRHTNTGELFF,TGCGCCAGCAGCAGACACACGAACACCGGGGAGCTGTTTTTT,NA,TRBV10-1,NA,TRBJ2-2
CASSFLAGGYEQYF,TGTGCCAGCAGCTTCCTAGCGGGGGGGTACGAGCAGTACTTC,NA,TRBV7-2,TRBD2,TRBJ2-7
CASSSRQRLNTGELFF,TGTGCCAGCAGCTCCCGTCAACGACTAAACACCGGGGAGCTGTTTTTT,NA,TRBV7-2,NA,TRBJ2-2
CATSREGITTIYNEQFF,TGTGCCACCAGCAGAGAGGGAATTACAACTATTTACAATGAGCAGTTCTTC,NA,TRBV15,NA,TRBJ2-1
CASSLVAGAGNTGELFF,TGTGCCAGCAGCTTAGTCGCTGGGGCAGGTAACACCGGGGAGCTGTTTTTT,NA,TRBV7-2,NA,TRBJ2-2
CASSPHHRSQAGGRGTDTQYF,TGTGCCAGCAGCCCCCACCATCGATCTCAGGCGGGGGGGCGTGGCACAGATACGCAGTATTTT,once,TRBV7-8,TRBD2,TRBJ2-3
CASSEAGGLAGELFF,TGTGCCAGCAGTGAAGCGGGGGGCCTCGCCGGGGAGCTGTTTTTT,NA,TRBV6-1,NA,TRBJ2-2
CASSTPPSSGTDTQYF,TGCGCCAGCAGCACACCCCCCTCGAGCGGCACAGATACGCAGTATTTT,NA,TRBV4-1,NA,TRBJ2-3
CAISPGQGTTNEKLFF,TGTGCCATCAGTCCCGGACAGGGGACAACTAATGAAAAACTGTTTTTT,NA,TRBV10-3,TRBD1,TRBJ1-4
CASSIPLARDEQFF,TGTGCCAGTAGTATCCCACTAGCCCGCGATGAGCAGTTCTTC,NA,TRBV19,NA,TRBJ2-1
CASSLMEETQYF,TGTGCCAGCAGCTTAATGGAAGAGACCCAGTACTTC,NA,TRBV7-6,NA,TRBJ2-5
CASSTWTGGEQETQYF,TGTGCCAGTAGTACTTGGACAGGGGGAGAACAAGAGACCCAGTACTTC,NA,TRBV19,TRBD1,TRBJ2-5
CASSPSGTNQPQHF,TGTGCCAGCTCACCGAGCGGGACGAATCAGCCCCAGCATTTT,NA,TRBV18,NA,TRBJ1-5
CASNLKAGVSPLHF,TGTGCCAGCAATCTCAAAGCGGGAGTTTCACCCCTCCACTTT,NA,TRBV7-2,NA,TRBJ1-6
CASSPYGGYSNQPQHF,TGTGCCAGCTCACCGTACGGGGGCTATAGCAATCAGCCCCAGCATTTT,NA,TRBV18,NA,TRBJ1-5
CASSLGREAETQYF,TGTGCCAGCAGCTTAGGCAGGGAAGCAGAGACCCAGTACTTC,once,TRBV7-3,NA,TRBJ2-5
CAISRQTLNTGELFF,TGTGCCATCAGCCGACAGACCCTGAACACCGGGGAGCTGTTTTTT,NA,TRBV10-3,NA,TRBJ2-2
CASSGRQGLGTPLHF,TGTGCCAGCAGCGGACGACAGGGCCTCGGTACACCCCTCCACTTT,NA,TRBV9,TRBD1,TRBJ1-6
CASCPRRQGLYEQYF,TGTGCCAGCTGCCCCCGACGACAGGGTCTCTACGAGCAGTACTTC,NA,TRBV6-1,TRBD1,TRBJ2-7
CASSRGGFWGEYEQYF,TGTGCCAGCAGCCGCGGGGGCTTCTGGGGAGAGTACGAGCAGTACTTC,NA,TRBV11-2,NA,TRBJ2-7
CASSLTGDTEAFF,TGCGCCAGCAGCTTGACAGGGGACACTGAAGCTTTCTTT,few,TRBV5-1,TRBD1,TRBJ1-1
CASSLGAAIPYEQYF,TGTGCCAGCAGCTTGGGGGCAGCAATACCCTACGAGCAGTACTTC,NA,TRBV5-4,NA,TRBJ2-7
CASSQGDRVWAYNEQFF,TGTGCCAGCAGCCAAGGGGACAGGGTTTGGGCCTACAATGAGCAGTTCTTC,NA,TRBV14,TRBD1,TRBJ2-1
CAISWFGGGNEQFF,TGTGCCATCAGCTGGTTCGGAGGAGGCAATGAGCAGTTCTTC,NA,TRBV10-3,NA,TRBJ2-1
CASSGSRWNSPLHF,TGTGCCAGCAGTGGGAGTCGATGGAATTCACCCCTCCACTTT,NA,TRBV28,NA,TRBJ1-6
CASSLDGGNTEAFF,TGTGCCAGCAGCTTAGATGGGGGCAACACTGAAGCTTTCTTT,NA,TRBV7-9,NA,TRBJ1-1
CASSQVRGPDYGYTF,TGCGCCAGCAGCCAGGTCAGGGGACCCGACTATGGCTACACCTTC,NA,TRBV4-1,NA,TRBJ1-2